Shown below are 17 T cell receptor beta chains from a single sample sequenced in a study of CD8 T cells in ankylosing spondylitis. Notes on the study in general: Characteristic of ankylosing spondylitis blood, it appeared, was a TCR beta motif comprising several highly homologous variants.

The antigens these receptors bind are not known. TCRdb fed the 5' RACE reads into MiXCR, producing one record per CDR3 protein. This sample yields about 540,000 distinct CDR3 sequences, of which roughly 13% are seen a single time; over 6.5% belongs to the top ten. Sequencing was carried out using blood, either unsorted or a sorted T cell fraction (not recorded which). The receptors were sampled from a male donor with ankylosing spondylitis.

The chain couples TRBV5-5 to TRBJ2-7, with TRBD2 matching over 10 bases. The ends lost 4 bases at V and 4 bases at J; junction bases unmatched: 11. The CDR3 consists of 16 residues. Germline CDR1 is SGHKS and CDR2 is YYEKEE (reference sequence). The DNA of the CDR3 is TGTGCCAGCAGCCCCCGCTCTAGCGGGAGAGGGTACGAGCAGTACGTC. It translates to CASSPRSSGRGYEQYV.

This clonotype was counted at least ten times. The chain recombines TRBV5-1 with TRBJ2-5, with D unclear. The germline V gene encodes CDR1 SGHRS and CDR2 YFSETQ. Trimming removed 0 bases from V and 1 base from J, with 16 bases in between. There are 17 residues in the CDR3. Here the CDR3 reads CASSLGATTEPQETQYF. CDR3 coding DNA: TGCGCCAGCAGCTTGGGTGCAACGACGGAACCCCAAGAGACCCAGTACTTC.

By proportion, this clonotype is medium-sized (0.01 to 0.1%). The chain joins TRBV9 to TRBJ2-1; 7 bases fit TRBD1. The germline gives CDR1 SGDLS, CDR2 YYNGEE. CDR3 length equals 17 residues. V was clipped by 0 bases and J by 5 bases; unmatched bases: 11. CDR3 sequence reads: CASSVVRGQVFNNEQFF. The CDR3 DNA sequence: TGTGCCAGCAGCGTAGTTCGAGGACAGGTATTCAACAATGAGCAGTTCTTC.

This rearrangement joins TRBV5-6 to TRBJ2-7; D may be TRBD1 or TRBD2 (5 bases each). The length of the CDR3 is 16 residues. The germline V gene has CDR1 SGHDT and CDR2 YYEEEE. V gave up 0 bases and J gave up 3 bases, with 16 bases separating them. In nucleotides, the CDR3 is TGTGCCAGCAGCTTGGCCGCGGAGGACATAAACTACGAGCAGTACGTC. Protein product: CASSLAAEDINYEQYV.

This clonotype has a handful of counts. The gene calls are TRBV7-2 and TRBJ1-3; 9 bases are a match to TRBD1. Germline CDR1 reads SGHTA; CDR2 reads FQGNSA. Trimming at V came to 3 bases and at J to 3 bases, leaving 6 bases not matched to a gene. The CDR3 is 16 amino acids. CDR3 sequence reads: CASSLVGTGFGNTIYF. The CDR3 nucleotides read TGTGCCAGCAGCTTGGTCGGGACAGGGTTTGGAAACACCATATATTTT.

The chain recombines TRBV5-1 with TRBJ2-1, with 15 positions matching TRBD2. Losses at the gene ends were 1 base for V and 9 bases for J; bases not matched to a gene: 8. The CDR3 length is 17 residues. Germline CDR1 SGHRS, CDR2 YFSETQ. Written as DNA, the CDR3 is TGCGCCAGCAGCTTGACGACCGGGACTAGCGGGAGGATTGAGCAGTTCTTC. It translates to CASSLTTGTSGRIEQFF.

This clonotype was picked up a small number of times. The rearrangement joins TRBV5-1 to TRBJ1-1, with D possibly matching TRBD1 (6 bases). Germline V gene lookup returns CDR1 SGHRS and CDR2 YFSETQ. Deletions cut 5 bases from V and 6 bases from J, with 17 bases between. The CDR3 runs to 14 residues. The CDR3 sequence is CASSNNGGAPEAFF. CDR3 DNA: TGCGCCAGCAGTAATAACGGGGGGGCCCCTGAAGCTTTCTTT.

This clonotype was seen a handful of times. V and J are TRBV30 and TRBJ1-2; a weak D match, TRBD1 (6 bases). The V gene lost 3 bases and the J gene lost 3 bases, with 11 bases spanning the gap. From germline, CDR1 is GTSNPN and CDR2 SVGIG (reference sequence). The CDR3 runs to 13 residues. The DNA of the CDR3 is TGTGCCTGGAGGAGGGGGGACTACTATGGCTACACCTTC. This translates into CAWRRGDYYGYTF.

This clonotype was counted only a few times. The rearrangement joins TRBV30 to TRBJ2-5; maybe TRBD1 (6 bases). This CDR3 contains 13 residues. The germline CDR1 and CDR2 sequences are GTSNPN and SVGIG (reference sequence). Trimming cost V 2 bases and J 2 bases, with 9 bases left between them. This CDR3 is CAWSHGTQETQYF. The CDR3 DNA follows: TGTGCCTGGAGTCACGGGACACAAGAGACCCAGTACTTC.

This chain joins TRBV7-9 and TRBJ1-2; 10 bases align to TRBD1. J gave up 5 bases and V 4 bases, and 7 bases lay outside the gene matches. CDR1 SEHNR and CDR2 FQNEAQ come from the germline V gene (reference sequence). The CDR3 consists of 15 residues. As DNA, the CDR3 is TGTGCCAGCAGCTCATGGGACAGGGGTCGGTATGGCTACACCTTC. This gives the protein CASSSWDRGRYGYTF. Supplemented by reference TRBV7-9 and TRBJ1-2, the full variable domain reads DTGVSQNPRHKITKRGQNVTFRCDPISEHNRLYWYRQTLGQGPEFLTYFQNEAQLEKSRLLSDRFSAERPKGSFSTLEIQRTEQGDSAMYLCASSSWDRGRYGYTFGSGTRLTVV.

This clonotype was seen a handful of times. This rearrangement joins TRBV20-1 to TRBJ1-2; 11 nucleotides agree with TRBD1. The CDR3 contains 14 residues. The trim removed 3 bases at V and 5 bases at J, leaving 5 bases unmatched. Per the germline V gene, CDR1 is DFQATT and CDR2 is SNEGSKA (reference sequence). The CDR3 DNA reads TGCAGTGCTAGTGGGACAGGGGGTGGGTATGGCTACACCTTC. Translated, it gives CSASGTGGGYGYTF.

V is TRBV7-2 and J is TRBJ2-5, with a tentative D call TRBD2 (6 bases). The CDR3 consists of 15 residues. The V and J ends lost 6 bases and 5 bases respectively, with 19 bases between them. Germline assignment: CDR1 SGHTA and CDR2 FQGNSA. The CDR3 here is CASSSVGGAEETQYF. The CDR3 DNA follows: TGTGCCAGCAGTTCCGTCGGGGGTGCGGAGGAGACCCAGTACTTC.

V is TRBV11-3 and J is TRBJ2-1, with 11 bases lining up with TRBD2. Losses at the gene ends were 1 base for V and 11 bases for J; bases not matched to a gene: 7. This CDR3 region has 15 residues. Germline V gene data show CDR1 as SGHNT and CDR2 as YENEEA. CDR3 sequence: CASSLGLAGGPQQFF. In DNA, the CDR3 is TGTGCCAGCAGCTTAGGTCTAGCGGGAGGCCCACAGCAGTTCTTC.

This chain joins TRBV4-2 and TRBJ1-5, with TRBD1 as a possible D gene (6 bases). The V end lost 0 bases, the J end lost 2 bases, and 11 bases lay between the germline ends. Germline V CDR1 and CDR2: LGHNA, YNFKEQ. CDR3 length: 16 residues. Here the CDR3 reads CASSQDGGAGNQPQHF. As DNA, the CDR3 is TGTGCCAGCAGCCAAGATGGGGGGGCCGGCAATCAGCCCCAGCATTTT.

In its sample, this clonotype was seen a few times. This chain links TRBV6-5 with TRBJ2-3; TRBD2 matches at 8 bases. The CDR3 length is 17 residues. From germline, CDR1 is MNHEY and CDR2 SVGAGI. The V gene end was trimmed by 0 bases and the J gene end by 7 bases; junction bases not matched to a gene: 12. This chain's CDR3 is CASSYSKGLETMNTQYF. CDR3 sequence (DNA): TGTGCCAGCAGTTACTCGAAGGGACTAGAGACCATGAATACGCAGTATTTT.

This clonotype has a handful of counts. CDR3 sequence reads: CSASALAGSIQFF. The CDR3 DNA sequence: TGCAGTGCTAGTGCGTTAGCGGGCTCCATCCAGTTCTTC. The V call is TRBV20-1, the J call TRBJ2-1; 7 nucleotides align to TRBD2. V gave up 3 bases and J gave up 13 bases; unmatched junction bases: 12. CDR1 is DFQATT, CDR2 SNEGSKA, per germline (reference sequence). The length of the CDR3 is 13 residues.

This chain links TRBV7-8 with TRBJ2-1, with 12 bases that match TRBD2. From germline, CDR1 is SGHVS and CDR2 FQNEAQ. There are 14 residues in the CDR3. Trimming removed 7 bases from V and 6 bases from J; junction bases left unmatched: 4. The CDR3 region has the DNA TGTGCCAGCACAAGGACTAGCGGGATCAATGAGCAGTTCTTC. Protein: CASTRTSGINEQFF.